This passage covers 6 T cell receptor beta chains from one sample sequenced in a study of human T cells and chemical hapten exposure. Time point described: patch test 2, 6 weeks after DPC sensitization. Treatment defined: therapeutic diphenylcyclopropenone sensitization with weekly scalp DPC. TCRdb passed the RACE reads through MiXCR, listing each CDR3 protein once. This sample has tens of thousands of distinct CDR3 sequences; about 9.4% occur once, and the top ten carry around 7%. The sample consisted of whole blood, taken in connection with sensitization to the hapten diphenylcyclopropenone (DPC). These receptors came from a woman between 45 and 60 years old with alopecia areata. Some clones in this sample may be carry-over from other donors' samples.

Only a few counts were recorded for this clonotype. J is TRBJ1-5 and V is TRBV6-5; D is possibly TRBD1 (6 bases). The germline CDR1 and CDR2 sequences are MNHEY and SVGAGI. The CDR3 runs 14 residues. Between the trimmed V and J ends, which lost 6 bases and 7 bases, there was a span of 16 bases. The chain's CDR3 is CASSPEGVLQPQHF. DNA of the CDR3: TGTGCCAGCAGCCCAGAGGGGGTCCTACAGCCCCAGCATTTT.

This clonotype was picked up many times. The rearrangement joins TRBV20-1 to TRBJ1-4; D is unclear. Germline V lookup: CDR1 DFQATT, CDR2 SNEGSKA (reference sequence). V lost 3 bases, J lost 4 bases, and 9 bases lay in between. The CDR3 contains 13 residues. The CDR3 protein is CSASSGYNEKLFF. The DNA for the CDR3 is TGCAGTGCTAGTAGCGGATATAATGAAAAACTGTTTTTT.

V and J are TRBV5-1 and TRBJ2-5; possibly TRBD1 for D (6 bases). The CDR3 covers 14 residues. Germline V gene lookup returns CDR1 SGHRS and CDR2 YFSETQ. V was shortened by 7 bases and J by 0 bases, with 13 bases between the two germline ends. The CDR3 is CASRSRTDQETQYF. As DNA, the CDR3 is TGCGCCAGCCGATCTAGGACAGACCAAGAGACCCAGTACTTC.

The chain carries TRBV19 and TRBJ2-2, with D hard to call. Trimming stripped 3 bases from V and 1 base from J, with 9 bases between. The CDR3 loop spans 15 amino acids. Looked up from germline, CDR1 is LNHDA and CDR2 is SQIVND (reference sequence). CDR3 DNA sequence: TGTGCCAGTAGTATCTCGTCAGAGAACACCGGGGAGCTGTTTTTT. Encoded protein: CASSISSENTGELFF.

Ten or more counts support this clonotype. V usage is TRBV20-1 and J usage is TRBJ1-1, with D uncertain. The CDR3 consists of 13 residues. V lost 1 base, J lost 1 base, and 7 bases lay in between. The germline V gene has CDR1 DFQATT and CDR2 SNEGSKA (reference sequence). CDR3: CSARVNRNTEAFF. In nucleotides, the CDR3 is TGCAGTGCTAGAGTGAACCGGAACACTGAAGCTTTCTTT.

This clonotype was observed many times. This chain connects TRBV9 to TRBJ2-7; TRBD2 might be the D (5 bases). V gave up 3 bases and J gave up 1 base, with 11 bases separating them. The CDR3 has 14 amino acids. Germline CDR1 is SGDLS and CDR2 is YYNGEE. The CDR3 coding sequence is TGTGCCAGCAGCGAGGACCGGGGATCCTACGAGCAGTACTTC. This encodes CASSEDRGSYEQYF.